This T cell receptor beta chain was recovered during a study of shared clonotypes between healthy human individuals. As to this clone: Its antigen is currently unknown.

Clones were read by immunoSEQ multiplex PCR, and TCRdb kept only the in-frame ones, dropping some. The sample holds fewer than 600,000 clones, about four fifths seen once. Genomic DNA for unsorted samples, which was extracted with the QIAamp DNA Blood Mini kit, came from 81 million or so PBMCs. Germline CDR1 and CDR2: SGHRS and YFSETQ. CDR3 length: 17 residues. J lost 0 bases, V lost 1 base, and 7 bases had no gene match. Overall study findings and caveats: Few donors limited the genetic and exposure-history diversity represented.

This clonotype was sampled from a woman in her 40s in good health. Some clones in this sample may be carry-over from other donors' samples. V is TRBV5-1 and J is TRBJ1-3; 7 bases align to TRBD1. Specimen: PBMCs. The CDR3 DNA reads TGCGCCAGCAGCTTGACCCCGGGACAGAGCTCTGGAAACACCATATATTTT. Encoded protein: CASSLTPGQSSGNTIYF.